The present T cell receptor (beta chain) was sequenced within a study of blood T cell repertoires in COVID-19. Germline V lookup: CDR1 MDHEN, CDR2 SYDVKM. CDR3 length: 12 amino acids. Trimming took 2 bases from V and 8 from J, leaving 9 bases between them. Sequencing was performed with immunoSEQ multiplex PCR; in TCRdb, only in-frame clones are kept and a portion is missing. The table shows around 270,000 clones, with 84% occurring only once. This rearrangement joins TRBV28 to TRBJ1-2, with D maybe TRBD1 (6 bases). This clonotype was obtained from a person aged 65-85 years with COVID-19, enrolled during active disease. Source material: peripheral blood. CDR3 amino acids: CASSLQGKGYTF. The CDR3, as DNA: TGTGCCAGCAGTTTACAGGGGAAAGGCTACACCTTC.